This entry is about one T cell receptor (beta chain). The data belong to a study of OX40 agonist ivuxolimab in advanced cancers. Some clones are missing from TCRdb's copy, which holds only in-frame ones; the method was immunoSEQ multiplex PCR. The table has about 91,000 clones, approximately 90% seen once. The germline CDR1 and CDR2 sequences are MNHNS and SASEGT. The CDR3 totals 15 residues. V lost 6 bases and J 3 bases, leaving 17 bases between the germline ends. The sample was CD4+ or CD8+ T cells sorted from blood, taken in a trial of the OX40 agonist ivuxolimab. The TCR originated in an adult with an advanced solid tumor such as melanoma, head and neck, liver or kidney cancer. J is TRBJ2-5 and V is TRBV6-1, with D possibly called TRBD1 or TRBD2 (6 bases each). For the CDR3, the DNA is TGTGCCAGCAGCGTCAGGGGTTGGAGGGAAGAGACCCAGTACTTC. Translating it yields CASSVRGWREETQYF.